The clone carrying this TCR beta chain was observed a single time. The data were taken from a study of blood T cell repertoires in COVID-19. CDR3 length equals 12 residues. V was cut by 5 bases and J by 6 bases, with 10 bases left in between. Per germline, CDR1 LNHDA and CDR2 SQIVND (reference sequence). Method: immunoSEQ multiplex PCR; TCRdb's copy keeps in-frame clones and lacks some. This repertoire shows 86,000 or so clones, around nine tenths found once; its top ten account for approximately 4.4%. Sequencing input: peripheral blood. This TCR was sampled from a man in his forties or fifties with active or convalescent COVID-19. The rearrangement links TRBV19 to TRBJ1-1; D gene unclear. The CDR3 loop is CASSQYGSEAFF. The CDR3 DNA follows: TGTGCCAGTAGTCAGTATGGTTCTGAAGCTTTCTTT.